This T cell receptor (beta chain) was sequenced during a study of post-analysis software for immune sequencing data (dated by TCRdb to the mid-2010s). General notes on the study: The recorded disease courses included relapsing-remitting, secondary progressive and progressive-relapsing multiple sclerosis, and some patients had no subtype annotation. A subset of samples was prepared in parallel using single-end sample barcoding, then pooled and co-amplified after Illumina adapter ligation. The patient repertoires were compared against 11 previously published healthy control repertoires obtained from donors aged 6 to 25 years. Study-wide findings and limitations: Multiple sclerosis patients had significantly lower normalized Chao1 diversity than controls, a result that suggests substantial peripheral T-cell clonal expansion. Significantly higher frequencies in patients than in controls were found for roughly five TRBV segments, including TRBV5-6, TRBV5-1 and TRBV20-1. The multiple sclerosis patient group was slightly younger than the control group. When samples were clustered directly using the F measure, samples prepared in the same batch co-clustered strongly, which prompted a batch-effect correction.

Library construction relied on PCR. The run used an Illumina HiSeq 2500. To reduce PCR and sequencing biases, unique molecular identifiers were incorporated into the TCR beta cDNA libraries. Every 1 to 10 million input T cells yielded approximately 500,000 cDNA molecules, meaning each molecule approximated one T cell. The patient libraries were prepared and sequenced with the same protocol used for the earlier healthy control dataset. Within a given batch, samples were prepared together, multiplexed and sequenced on the same HiSeq lane. The paper's data handling went like this. MIGEC was used to process the raw barcoded reads, and molecular identifier groups with only a single read were discarded before consensus assembly and CDR3 extraction. Clonotype tables were post-analysed with VDJtools, normalizing diversity by down-sampling all datasets to the smallest sample size. In repertoire overlap clustering, CDR3 amino acid sequences, but not nucleotide sequences, were matched to correct batch-related cross-sample contamination. In TCRdb, the public reads were trimmed at Q25 with fastp and aligned with MiXCR, with productive beta chains retained. Rows matching on CDR3 protein sequence are summarized as one entry with the most common DNA and genes. Here the V and J calls rest on TCRdb's processing, not on the authors' analysis. In this sample the table shows roughly 650,000 distinct CDR3 sequences, roughly three fifths of which occur a single time. The ten biggest clones cover around 11% of the sample.

As for this clonotype: Its antigen is unknown. One base away there is no much larger clone; base qualities are not given.

To demonstrate the VDJtools post-analysis software, TCR beta repertoires were profiled from the peripheral blood of 13 young patients with multiple sclerosis. The multiple sclerosis patients were children and adolescents between roughly 6 and 17 years of age. Trimming costs V 8 bases and J 8 bases, and their ends lie 16 bases apart. CDR1 and CDR2 are drawn from the germline V gene (reference sequence): SEHNR, FQNEAQ. The CDR3 measures 13 amino acids from cysteine to phenylalanine. Only the CDR3 region is kept as DNA, spanning 39 bases read in frame from base 1. This chain joins TRBV7-9 to TRBJ2-1, with the D gene tentatively TRBD1 or TRBD2, based on 6 matching bases in each. Specimen: blood. This receptor was obtained from a girl aged 2 to 10 with multiple sclerosis. The sequence in DNA is TGTGCCAGCTCGGGGGCCCTGAGGGATGAGCAGTTCTTC. It is translated as CASSGALRDEQFF.